This T cell receptor (beta chain) was sequenced for a study of T and B cells in COVID-19 patients. TRB rearrangements were amplified by multiplex PCR with BIOMED2 TRB-A/B primers. TCRdb reprocessed the multiplex PCR reads via MiXCR and lists one record per CDR3 protein. The sample comprises roughly 15,000 distinct CDR3 sequences, 25% to 35% of which are singletons, and 6% to 7.5% rests with the top ten. The V gene lost 2 bases and the J gene lost 4 bases, with 21 bases spanning the gap. This CDR3 comprises 18 residues. CDR1 MNHEY and CDR2 SVGEGT come from the germline V gene. This clonotype was detected a few times. Blood genomic DNA input for TRB amplification was roughly 220-500 ng.

This clonotype was sampled from a human donor who had recovered from COVID-19. The source material was blood. This chain connects TRBV6-2 or TRBV6-3 to TRBJ1-5, with no clear D. The CDR3 coding sequence is TGTGCCAGCAGTTACGCTGCTCCCCTCGGGCTCGAGAATCAGCCCCAGCATTTT. Translated, it gives CASSYAAPLGLENQPQHF.